Given below is one T cell receptor beta chain in context. Its antigen remains unidentified. Each TCR beta cDNA library carried unique molecular identifiers. MiXCR was run by TCRdb on the PCR reads, yielding one entry per CDR3 protein. The sample has around 400,000 distinct CDR3 sequences; around a third are singletons. CDR1 and CDR2 (germline): DFQATT, SNEGSKA (reference sequence). CDR3 length equals 16 residues. The V gene end was trimmed by 0 bases and the J gene end by 5 bases; junction bases not matched to a gene: 9. This sample is drawn from a study of post-analysis software for immune sequencing data. Findings and limits, study-wide: Roughly 5 TRBV segments occurring more often in patients than controls included TRBV5-6, TRBV5-1 and TRBV20-1.

This sequence joins TRBV20-1 and TRBJ2-5; TRBD2 matches 10 bases. The sample was blood. This sequence originates from a girl between 10 and 17 years old with multiple sclerosis. For the CDR3, the DNA is TGCAGTGCTAGAGATATCCTAGCGGGAGTGGAGGAGACCCAGTACTTC. This encodes CSARDILAGVEETQYF.